This T cell receptor beta chain appears in the sequencing data of a study of control samples from healthy donors and cancer patients. The CDR3 spans 16 residues. In germline, CDR1 is MGHRA, CDR2 YSYEKL. V gave up 0 bases and J gave up 8 bases; unmatched junction bases: 5. Sequencing was performed with immunoSEQ multiplex PCR; in TCRdb, only in-frame clones are kept and a portion is missing. Among 65,000 to 80,000 clones listed, 89% were seen once. The specimen sequenced was PBMCs. The TCR originated in a woman in her forties or fifties with colorectal cancer. V gene TRBV4-1 combines with J gene TRBJ1-6; TRBD1 matches 9 bases. The CDR3 region is CASSQDWDRVDSPLHF. The CDR3, as DNA: TGCGCCAGCAGCCAAGATTGGGACAGGGTTGATTCACCCCTCCACTTT.